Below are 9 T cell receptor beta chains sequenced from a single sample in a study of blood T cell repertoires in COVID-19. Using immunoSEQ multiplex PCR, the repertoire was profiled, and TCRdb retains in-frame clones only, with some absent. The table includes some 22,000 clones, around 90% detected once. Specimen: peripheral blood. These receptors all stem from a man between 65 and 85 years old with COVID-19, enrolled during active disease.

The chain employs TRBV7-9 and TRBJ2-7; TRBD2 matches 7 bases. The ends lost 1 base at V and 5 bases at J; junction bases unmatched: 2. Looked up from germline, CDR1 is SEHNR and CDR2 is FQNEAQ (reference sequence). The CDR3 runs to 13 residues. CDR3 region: CASSLGAGNEQYF. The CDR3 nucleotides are TGTGCCAGCAGCTTAGGAGCGGGAAACGAGCAGTACTTC.

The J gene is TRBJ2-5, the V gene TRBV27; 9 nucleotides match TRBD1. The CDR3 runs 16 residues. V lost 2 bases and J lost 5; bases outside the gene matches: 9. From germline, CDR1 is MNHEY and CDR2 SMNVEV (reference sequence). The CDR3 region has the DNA TGTGCCAGCAGTTTAGCCGGGACAGGGTGGTGGGAGACCCAGTACTTC. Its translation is CASSLAGTGWWETQYF.

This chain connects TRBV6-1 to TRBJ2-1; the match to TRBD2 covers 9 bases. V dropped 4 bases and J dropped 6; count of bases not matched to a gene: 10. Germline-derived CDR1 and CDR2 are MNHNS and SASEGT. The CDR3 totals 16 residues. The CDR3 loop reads CASSGRAGGFRNEQFF. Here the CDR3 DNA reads TGTGCCAGCAGTGGGAGGGCGGGAGGGTTTCGCAATGAGCAGTTCTTC.

The CDR3 protein is CASSYGRWGSSYEQYF. The DNA for the CDR3 is TGTGCCAGCAGTTACGGCCGGTGGGGCAGCTCCTACGAGCAGTACTTC. V is TRBV6-5 and J is TRBJ2-7, with a weak D call TRBD1 (5 bases). Germline V gene lookup returns CDR1 MNHEY and CDR2 SVGAGI. Trimming took 2 bases from V and 0 from J, leaving 14 bases between them. CDR3 length: 16 residues.

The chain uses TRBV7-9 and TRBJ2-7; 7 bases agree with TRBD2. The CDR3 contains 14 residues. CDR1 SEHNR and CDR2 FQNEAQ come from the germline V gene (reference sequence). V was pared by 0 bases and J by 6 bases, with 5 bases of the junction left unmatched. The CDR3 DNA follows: TGTGCCAGCAGCTTAGCGATCGCTAGCGGCGAGCAGTACTTC. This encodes CASSLAIASGEQYF.

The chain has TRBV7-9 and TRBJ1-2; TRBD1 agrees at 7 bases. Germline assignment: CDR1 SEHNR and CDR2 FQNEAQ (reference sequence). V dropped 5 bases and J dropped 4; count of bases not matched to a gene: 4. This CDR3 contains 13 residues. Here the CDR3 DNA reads TGTGCCAGCAGCCCCGGGGACAGCTATGGCTACACCTTC. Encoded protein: CASSPGDSYGYTF.

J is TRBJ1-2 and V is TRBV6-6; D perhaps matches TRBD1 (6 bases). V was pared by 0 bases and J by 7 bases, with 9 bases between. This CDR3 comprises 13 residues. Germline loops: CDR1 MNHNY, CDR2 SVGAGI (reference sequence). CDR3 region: CASSYSSGAGYTF. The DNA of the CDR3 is TGTGCCAGCAGTTACTCGTCAGGGGCTGGCTACACCTTC.

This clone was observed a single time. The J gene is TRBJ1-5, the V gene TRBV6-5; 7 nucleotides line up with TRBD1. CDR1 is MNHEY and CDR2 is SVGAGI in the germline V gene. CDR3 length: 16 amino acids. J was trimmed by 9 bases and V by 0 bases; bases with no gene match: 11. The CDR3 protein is CASSYSGQSGGWPQHF. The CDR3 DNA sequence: TGTGCCAGCAGTTACTCGGGACAGAGTGGCGGGTGGCCCCAGCATTTT.

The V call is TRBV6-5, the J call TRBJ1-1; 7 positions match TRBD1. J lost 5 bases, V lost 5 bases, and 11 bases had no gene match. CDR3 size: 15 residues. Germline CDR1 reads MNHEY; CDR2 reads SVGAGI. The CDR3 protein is CASSRAGGLVTEAFF. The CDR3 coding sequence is TGTGCCAGCAGTCGCGCAGGGGGATTGGTGACTGAAGCTTTCTTT.